This is a list of T cell receptor beta chains from one sample in a study of beta chain bispecific antibodies for T cell cancers. Using its own MiXCR run on the 5' RACE reads, TCRdb lists one record per CDR3 protein. The sample includes about 17,000 distinct CDR3 sequences, roughly 2.1% of them seen just once. Which antigens these TCRs recognize remains unknown. Input material: healthy donor T cells cultured with leukemia cells. These receptor sequences come from a human donor in good health. Some clones in this sample may be carry-over from other donors' samples. Each CDR3 is given without its conserved first and last residue.

v_gene	j_gene	CDR3aa
TRBV20-1	TRBJ2-2	SALYTGELF
TRBV4-2	TRBJ2-2	ASSPLGTGRNTGELF
TRBV19	TRBJ1-5	ATRPLGRGEQPQH
TRBV5-1	TRBJ1-5	ASSPDGQNQPQH
TRBV3-1	TRBJ2-1	ASSRTGGINEQF
TRBV18	TRBJ1-5	ASSSLVGNQPQH
TRBV5-1	TRBJ2-6	ASSLADPVGGANVLT
TRBV2	TRBJ2-1	ASSEAGVLGNEQF
TRBV7-9	TRBJ1-1	ASSEEEGTANTEAF
TRBV24-1	TRBJ2-1	ATSDLPSGGTRSSYNEQF
TRBV24-1	TRBJ2-2	ATSDSDRTNTGELF
TRBV11-2	TRBJ2-2	ASSLGVPSANTGELF
TRBV20-1	TRBJ2-1	SAKPSGGWNEQF
TRBV9	TRBJ2-2	ASSGGGSRRAGELF
TRBV7-6	TRBJ1-1	ASSFTGEGNTEAF
TRBV5-1	TRBJ1-1	ASSFSSLRQGHTEAF
TRBV27	TRBJ2-7	ASSLEWAAQDEQY
TRBV2	TRBJ1-2	ASSEAGGLFNYGYT
TRBV7-9	TRBJ2-2	ASSPETTGELF
TRBV3-1	TRBJ2-2	ASSQESGVLELF
TRBV3-1	TRBJ2-1	ASSLRPGTSGGRISYNEQF
TRBV20-1	TRBJ2-7	SAPFPRQGDEQY
TRBV4-1	TRBJ2-1	ASSQWPWDNPYNEQF
TRBV7-9	TRBJ1-1	ASVQVLGTEAF
TRBV10-3	TRBJ2-3	AISDGGGLTDTQY
TRBV7-3	TRBJ1-6	ASGPARRNSPLH
TRBV20-1	TRBJ1-1	SARGTANTEAF
TRBV3-1	TRBJ1-2	ASSHSTDYGYT
TRBV30	TRBJ2-3	AWSVVDSTDTQY
TRBV6-6	TRBJ1-4	ASNVGSTNEKLF
TRBV11-2	TRBJ2-1	ASSSLKAEQF
TRBV6-6	TRBJ1-2	ASSPPRQGYGYT